This T cell receptor beta chain was profiled in a study of T cell responses to AZD1222 COVID-19 vaccine. Germline V lookup: CDR1 SGHRS, CDR2 YFSETQ. V lost 2 bases and J 0 bases, leaving 11 bases between the germline ends. The length of the CDR3 is 15 residues. Notes on this clone: Its antigen is still unknown.

Only in-frame clones appear in the TCRdb table, and some are missing; sequencing was by immunoSEQ multiplex PCR. The sample consists of some 170,000 clones, roughly 89% of them appearing once. Points from the study as a whole: Donors in the cohort were predominantly white British and more often female, and clonal diversity was possibly underestimated. Just a handful of AZD1222 recipients were seropositive at baseline. Unmutated regions of variants are reportedly targeted by nearly half of spike-specific TCRs. None of the repertoires were sampled until the peak T cell response had passed.

The TCR sequence derives from an adult in good health. The chain carries TRBV5-1 and TRBJ1-2; D is ambiguous. The material was peripheral blood, obtained on day 0 of AZD1222 vaccination. In DNA, the CDR3 is TGCGCCAGCAGCTTTATGGAGGGAGCTAACTATGGCTACACCTTC. Its protein is CASSFMEGANYGYTF.